What follows are 26 T cell receptor beta chains derived from one specimen sequenced in a study of T cell repertoires in cytomegalovirus infection. What these receptors recognize is not known. A single record per CDR3 protein comes from TCRdb applying MiXCR to the reads. The sample contains approximately 1,000,000 distinct CDR3 sequences, around 29% of which appear only once. The starting material was cultured CD8+ T cells from PBMCs, obtained from culture after CMV antigen stimulation. The source is a human donor in good health (CMV status not recorded). Some clones in this sample may be carry-over from other donors' samples.

The V call is TRBV18, the J call TRBJ2-7; TRBD2 matches at 10 bases. This CDR3 is built from 16 residues. CDR1 and CDR2 from the germline V gene are KGHSH and LQKENI. The ends lost 5 bases at V and 7 bases at J; junction bases unmatched: 14. The DNA for the CDR3 is TGTGCCAGCTCAGAGACTAGCGGGCCCGTCTCGGGGGAGCAGTACTTC. Translating it yields CASSETSGPVSGEQYF.

The CDR3 DNA sequence: TGCGCCAGCAGCCAGGACCTCGGGGACCGGGGTGTTGGAAAACTGTTTTTT. Its translation is CASSQDLGDRGVGKLFF. This sequence joins TRBV4-3 and TRBJ1-4, with D perhaps TRBD1 (5 bases). The CDR3 is made up of 17 amino acids. The ends were cut back, 3 bases at V and 10 bases at J, with 24 bases in the middle. Per germline, CDR1 LGHNA and CDR2 YSLEER.

This clonotype appeared a few times. The chain employs TRBV27 and TRBJ2-7; D might be TRBD2 (7 bases). The CDR3 spans 15 residues. Looked up from germline, CDR1 is MNHEY and CDR2 is SMNVEV (reference sequence). V was cut by 1 base and J by 2 bases, with 12 bases left in between. The CDR3 reads CASSLWGGAAYEQYF. The CDR3 bases are TGTGCCAGCAGTTTATGGGGGGGGGCTGCCTACGAGCAGTACTTC.

The chain combines TRBV4-3 with TRBJ2-1, with TRBD2 as a possible D gene (6 bases). The CDR3 runs 13 residues. Germline V gives CDR1 LGHNA, CDR2 YSLEER. Trimming pared 4 bases from V and 5 bases from J, leaving 9 bases between. The CDR3: CASSPRGNNEQFF. As DNA, the CDR3 is TGCGCCAGCAGCCCCCGGGGGAACAATGAGCAGTTCTTC.

The genes are TRBV6-1 and TRBJ1-1, with D uncertain. Trimming took 11 bases from V and 0 from J, leaving 13 bases between them. The V gene's germline CDR1 is MNHNS and CDR2 SASEGT. The CDR3 consists of 13 residues. Written as DNA, the CDR3 is TGTGCCGCGACTCCGGGATTGAACACTGAAGCTTTCTTT. It translates to CAATPGLNTEAFF.

The sample holds a few counts of this clonotype. The V gene is TRBV24-1, the J gene TRBJ2-2; D unclear. Germline V gene sequence: CDR1 KGHDR, CDR2 SFDVKD. The CDR3 contains 13 residues. V lost 9 bases to trimming and J lost 4 bases, with 11 bases between them. In DNA form, the CDR3 reads TGTGCCACCGGACCGGTCGTCACCGGGGAGCTGTTTTTT. It specifies CATGPVVTGELFF.

This clonotype occurred a few times. The chain is built from TRBV2 and TRBJ2-3; 8 bases are a match to TRBD1. V dropped 3 bases and J dropped 3; count of bases not matched to a gene: 5. Germline loops: CDR1 SNHLY, CDR2 FYNNEI. There are 15 residues in the CDR3. The CDR3 DNA sequence: TGTGCCAGCAGTGAGCCAGGGGGCGATACAGATACGCAGTATTTT. Translation gives CASSEPGGDTDTQYF.

The chain combines TRBV5-6 with TRBJ1-5, with 9 bases lining up with TRBD1. This CDR3 has 17 amino acids. Germline trimming cut 0 bases from V and 4 bases from J; bases unmatched to any gene: 8. From germline, CDR1 is SGHDT and CDR2 YYEEEE. Here the CDR3 reads CASSLGGQGGLNQPQHF. CDR3 DNA sequence: TGTGCCAGCAGCTTGGGGGGACAGGGAGGGTTGAATCAGCCCCAGCATTTT.

This clonotype has at least ten counts. This chain uses TRBV6-1 with TRBJ2-7; 9 positions agree with TRBD1. Germline assignment: CDR1 MNHNS and CDR2 SASEGT. With 4 bases clipped from V and 3 bases from J, the junction kept 7 bases outside the gene matches. The CDR3 sequence is 15 residues long. CDR3 loop: CASSVYSGQGYEQYF. The CDR3 DNA follows: TGTGCCAGCAGTGTTTATTCGGGACAGGGCTACGAGCAGTACTTC.

The chain carries TRBV19 and TRBJ2-1, with a tentative D call TRBD2 (6 bases). Germline assignment: CDR1 LNHDA and CDR2 SQIVND (reference sequence). The CDR3 is made up of 14 amino acids. V lost 8 bases and J 4 bases, leaving 15 bases between the germline ends. The chain's CDR3 is CASSPGAWYNEQFF. The CDR3 nucleotides are TGTGCCAGTTCCCCGGGAGCCTGGTACAATGAGCAGTTCTTC.

The genes are TRBV9 and TRBJ2-5, with a tentative D call TRBD1 (6 bases). Deletions cut 0 bases from V and 6 bases from J, with 12 bases between. Germline V gene sequence: CDR1 SGDLS, CDR2 YYNGEE. The CDR3 consists of 14 residues. This CDR3 reads CASSVAGARKTQYF. As DNA, the CDR3 is TGTGCCAGCAGCGTAGCAGGGGCCAGGAAGACCCAGTACTTC. The full variable domain, its missing parts supplied by reference TRBV9 and TRBJ2-5, is DSGVTQTPKHLITATGQRVTLRCSPRSGDLSVYWYQQSLDQGLQFLIQYYNGEERAKGNILERFSAQQFPDLHSELNLSSLELGDSALYFCASSVAGARKTQYFGPGTRLLVL.

The chain uses TRBV27 and TRBJ2-7; weak D call: TRBD1 (6 bases). Looked up from germline, CDR1 is MNHEY and CDR2 is SMNVEV (reference sequence). V was pared by 4 bases and J by 4 bases, with 14 bases between. The CDR3 is 14 amino acids. CDR3 sequence (DNA): TGTGCCAGCAGTTCCCGCGGAACAGGGTACGAGCAGTACTTC. It translates to CASSSRGTGYEQYF.

The chain is built from TRBV12-3 or TRBV12-4 and TRBJ2-4; D call uncertain. Trimming cost V 6 bases and J 1 base, with 13 bases left between them. The CDR3 is 15 amino acids. The CDR3 loop reads CASSPLERAKNIQYF. DNA of the CDR3: TGTGCCAGCAGCCCGCTAGAGAGGGCCAAAAACATTCAGTACTTC.

The genes are TRBV10-2 and TRBJ1-5; D ambiguous. The CDR3 contains 15 residues. The V end lost 3 bases, the J end lost 3 bases, and 12 bases lay between the germline ends. CDR1 is WSHSY, CDR2 SAAADI, per germline. The CDR3 coding sequence is TGCGCCAGCAGTGAAGAAGCGTCTCACAATCAGCCCCAGCATTTT. Amino acid sequence: CASSEEASHNQPQHF.

This clonotype was seen a handful of times. The chain links TRBV5-3 to TRBJ2-5; 12 positions match TRBD2. TRBV5-3 is assigned to the ORF class and has an uncertain function. Losses at the gene ends were 8 bases for V and 4 bases for J; bases not matched to a gene: 21. This CDR3 contains 19 residues. The CDR3 coding sequence is TGTGCCAGCAGCGGGGTGATGGGGCTAGCGGGGGGGCCAGGAGAGACCCAGTACTTC. It encodes CASSGVMGLAGGPGETQYF.

The chain has TRBV12-3 or TRBV12-4 and TRBJ2-1; 7 nucleotides agree with TRBD1. CDR3 size: 15 residues. V was clipped by 5 bases and J by 5 bases; unmatched bases: 9. The CDR3 loop reads CASSPAGTANNEQFF. The CDR3 nucleotides are TGTGCCAGCAGTCCGGCTGGGACAGCCAACAATGAGCAGTTCTTC.

This clonotype was seen a few times. The chain carries TRBV20-1 and TRBJ1-5; D possibly corresponds to TRBD1 (5 bases). Germline CDR1 and CDR2: DFQATT and SNEGSKA (reference sequence). With 3 bases removed from V and 0 bases from J, the gap between germline ends came to 21 bases. The CDR3 has 18 residues. This CDR3 is CSASPGGGRGYSNQPQHF. In DNA form, the CDR3 reads TGCAGTGCTAGTCCGGGGGGGGGTAGGGGTTATAGCAATCAGCCCCAGCATTTT.

The J gene is TRBJ2-5, the V gene TRBV7-9, with D possibly called TRBD1 or TRBD2 (5 bases each). There are 17 residues in the CDR3. Per germline, CDR1 SEHNR and CDR2 FQNEAQ (reference sequence). V lost 2 bases, J lost 3 bases, and 19 bases lay in between. The CDR3 loop is CASSLTPPGTLEETQYF. Here the CDR3 DNA reads TGTGCCAGCAGCTTAACCCCCCCCGGGACCCTCGAAGAGACCCAGTACTTC.

The chain couples TRBV7-9 to TRBJ2-2; TRBD1 agrees at 8 bases. Germline CDR1 is SEHNR and CDR2 is FQNEAQ (reference sequence). V was pared by 5 bases and J by 6 bases, with 11 bases of the junction left unmatched. The CDR3 contains 16 residues. The chain's CDR3 is CASSTWGQEMAGELFF. For the CDR3, the DNA is TGTGCCAGCAGCACTTGGGGACAGGAAATGGCCGGGGAGCTGTTTTTT.

This clonotype was found a few times. The chain links TRBV12-3 or TRBV12-4 to TRBJ2-3; 8 positions match TRBD2. The CDR3 has 16 amino acids. Unmatched junction bases numbered 10, after V lost 6 bases and J lost 2 bases. CDR3 sequence reads: CASRGQAGDNTDTQYF. The CDR3 DNA is TGTGCCAGCAGGGGTCAAGCGGGGGACAACACAGATACGCAGTATTTT.

The chain combines TRBV25-1 with TRBJ1-2, with D unclear. The V gene's germline CDR1 is MGHDK and CDR2 SYGVNS. Trimming stripped 1 base from V and 1 base from J, with 7 bases between. This CDR3 spans 14 amino acids. The CDR3 here is CASSELASNYGYTF. CDR3 bases: TGTGCCAGCAGTGAATTGGCCAGTAACTATGGCTACACCTTC.

CDR3 sequence (DNA): TGTGCCAGCAGGGGGGACAGGGGGCAACTTAACTATGGCTACACCTTC. Its protein product is CASRGDRGQLNYGYTF. The chain links TRBV28 to TRBJ1-2; 12 nucleotides agree with TRBD1. V lost 6 bases to trimming and J lost 1 base; unmatched junction nucleotides: 6. Germline V gene data show CDR1 as MDHEN and CDR2 as SYDVKM. CDR3 length: 16 amino acids.

Many counts were recorded for this clonotype. V gene TRBV6-2 or TRBV6-3 combines with J gene TRBJ1-5; D not resolved. Germline assignment: CDR1 MNHEY and CDR2 SVGEGT. The V end was cut by 3 bases, the J end by 0 bases, with 9 bases between. This CDR3 has 15 amino acids. This chain's CDR3 is CASSYVTVSNQPQHF. The CDR3 DNA follows: TGTGCCAGCAGTTATGTGACGGTTAGCAATCAGCCCCAGCATTTT.

The chain is built from TRBV27 and TRBJ2-7, with unresolved D. The germline V gene has CDR1 MNHEY and CDR2 SMNVEV (reference sequence). The CDR3 is 13 residues long. The germline V and J ends were trimmed by 4 bases and 6 bases, with 13 bases remaining between them. CDR3 in DNA: TGTGCCAGCAGTTACTCCTCCTTCAGCGAGCAGTACTTC. Amino acid sequence: CASSYSSFSEQYF.

This clonotype was detected ten times or more. The rearrangement joins TRBV4-3 to TRBJ1-3; D ambiguous. This CDR3 contains 17 residues. Trimming removed 2 bases at V and 4 bases at J, with 18 bases between. Looked up from germline, CDR1 is LGHNA and CDR2 is YSLEER. The CDR3 bases are TGCGCCAGCAGCCAAACGTCCCTCTGGGTAGGGGGAAACACCATATATTTT. Encoded protein: CASSQTSLWVGGNTIYF.

The V and J genes are TRBV6-1 and TRBJ1-1, with D tentatively TRBD1 (6 bases). Trimming removed 2 bases from V and 2 bases from J, with 9 bases in between. In germline, CDR1 is MNHNS, CDR2 SASEGT. This CDR3 is built from 14 residues. The CDR3 loop reads CASSELGGNTEAFF. Written as DNA, the CDR3 is TGTGCCAGCAGTGAATTAGGGGGTAACACTGAAGCTTTCTTT.